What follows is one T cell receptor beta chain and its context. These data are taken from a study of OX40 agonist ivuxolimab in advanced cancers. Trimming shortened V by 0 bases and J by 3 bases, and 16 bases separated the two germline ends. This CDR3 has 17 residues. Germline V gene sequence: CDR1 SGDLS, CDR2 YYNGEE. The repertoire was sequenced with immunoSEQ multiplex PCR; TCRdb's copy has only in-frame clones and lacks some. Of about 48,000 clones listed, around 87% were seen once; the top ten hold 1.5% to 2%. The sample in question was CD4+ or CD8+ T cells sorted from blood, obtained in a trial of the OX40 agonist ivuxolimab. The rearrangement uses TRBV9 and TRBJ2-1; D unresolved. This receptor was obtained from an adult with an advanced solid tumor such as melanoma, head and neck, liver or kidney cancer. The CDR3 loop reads CASSVAPYKLGYNEQFF. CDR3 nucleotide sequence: TGTGCCAGCAGCGTAGCTCCCTATAAACTCGGCTACAATGAGCAGTTCTTC.